These T cell receptor beta chains were read from a single sample in a study of T cell responses to AZD1222 COVID-19 vaccine. Sequenced by immunoSEQ multiplex PCR; TCRdb stores in-frame clones only, minus some. The sample has 140,000 or so clones; about 90% are singletons. The sequencing here drew on peripheral blood, taken 28 days after the second dose of the MenACWY control vaccine. Every receptor here comes from an adult who received the MenACWY meningococcal vaccine as a control. Both conserved end residues are part of each CDR3. The D gene is left open where the match is weak. Where a row states a size, it is once, few, many or the class of an expanded clone; other rows omit it.

v_call	d_call	clone_size	cdr3_length	j_call	cdr3_nt	cdr3_aa
TRBV29-1	-	-	12	TRBJ1-2	TGCAGCGTTGAAGACAGGAAATATGGCTACACCTTC	CSVEDRKYGYTF
TRBV5-1	-	once	17	TRBJ2-1	TGCGCCAGCAGCCCAACCCCTCAGGAAAGGAAGGGGGATGAGCAGTTCTTC	CASSPTPQERKGDEQFF
TRBV2	TRBD2	-	22	TRBJ2-1	TGTGCCAGCACTAGAATCCAACACCCGACTAGCGGGGGGCCCTGGGGCTACAATGAGCAGTTCTTC	CASTRIQHPTSGGPWGYNEQFF
TRBV3-1/TRBV3-2	-	-	15	TRBJ1-4	TGTGCCAGCAGCCAAGATCCCCAGGGACGGGAAAAACTGTTTTTT	CASSQDPQGREKLFF
TRBV6-5	TRBD1	-	14	TRBJ1-1	TGTGCCAGCAAACAGGGGGGTATGAACACTGAAGCTTTCTTT	CASKQGGMNTEAFF
TRBV5-6	-	-	12	TRBJ1-5	TGTGCCAGCAGCAAGGATAATCAGCCCCAGCATTTT	CASSKDNQPQHF
TRBV5-6	-	-	17	TRBJ1-1	TGTGCCAGCAGCACCAGTGGGAAGGGGATTGTCGGCACTGAAGCTTTCTTT	CASSTSGKGIVGTEAFF
TRBV19	TRBD1	-	15	TRBJ1-3	TGTGCCAGTAGTGTCGGGACAGACCCTGGAAACACCATATATTTT	CASSVGTDPGNTIYF
TRBV6-2/TRBV6-3	TRBD2	-	21	TRBJ2-2	TGTGCCAGCAGTCACCGAAGAGGACTAGCGGGGGGCAGGTCGAACACCGGGGAGCTGTTTTTT	CASSHRRGLAGGRSNTGELFF
TRBV19	-	-	14	TRBJ1-1	TGTGCCACTAGCCGGGGTAGTTGGGGCACTGAAGCTTTCTTT	CATSRGSWGTEAFF
TRBV28	TRBD2	-	16	TRBJ2-1	TGTGCCAGCGCTCTAATAGCGGGAGGCTCCTACAATGAGCAGTTCTTC	CASALIAGGSYNEQFF
TRBV7-8	-	-	11	TRBJ2-5	TGTGCCAGCAGCCGGGGAGAGACCCAGTACTTC	CASSRGETQYF
TRBV27	-	-	12	TRBJ2-7	TGTGCCAGCAGGGACTCCTCCTACGAGCAGTACTTC	CASRDSSYEQYF
TRBV7-3	-	-	13	TRBJ2-1	TGTGCCAGCAGCTTAGCTACGTACAATGAGCAGTTCTTC	CASSLATYNEQFF
TRBV2	-	-	14	TRBJ1-5	TGTGCCAGCGCCAGACAGGTTAGCAATCAGCCCCAGCATTTT	CASARQVSNQPQHF
TRBV18	-	-	15	TRBJ1-3	TGTGCCAGCTCGTCAAGGACGGAGACGGGAAACACCATATATTTT	CASSSRTETGNTIYF
TRBV13	TRBD1	-	16	TRBJ2-1	TGTGCCAGCAGCTTATTTCGGACAGGGGGCTACAATGAGCAGTTCTTC	CASSLFRTGGYNEQFF
TRBV11-2	-	-	16	TRBJ1-3	TGTGCCAGCAGCCAACCTACGGGGTACTCTGGAAACACCATATATTTT	CASSQPTGYSGNTIYF
TRBV15	-	-	16	TRBJ2-6	TGTGCCACCAGCAGAGTGGGTTCCTCTGGGGCCAACGTCCTGACTTTC	CATSRVGSSGANVLTF
TRBV3-1/TRBV3-2	-	few	15	TRBJ1-6	TGTGCCAGCAGCCAATTTCGGGACTATAATTCACCCCTCCACTTT	CASSQFRDYNSPLHF
TRBV18	-	few	13	TRBJ1-1	TGTGCCAGCTCACCGGGGATGAACACTGAAGCTTTCTTT	CASSPGMNTEAFF
TRBV18	-	-	15	TRBJ1-1	TGTGCCAGCTCACCCCTACCGGGGGCGAACACTGAAGCTTTCTTT	CASSPLPGANTEAFF
TRBV3-1/TRBV3-2	TRBD2	few	15	TRBJ2-1	TGTGCCAGCACCCCTAGCGGGAGGGCCAACAATGAGCAGTTCTTC	CASTPSGRANNEQFF
TRBV28	TRBD1	-	14	TRBJ2-7	TGTGCCAGCAGCGGGACAGCCTCCTCCTACGAGCAGTACTTC	CASSGTASSYEQYF
TRBV12-3/TRBV12-4	-	-	12	TRBJ1-5	TGTGCCAGCAGTTTTTCGAAACAGCCCCAGCATTTT	CASSFSKQPQHF
TRBV18	-	-	15	TRBJ2-4	TGTGCCAGCTCACCACCGGGGGCAGCCAAAAACATTCAGTACTTC	CASSPPGAAKNIQYF
TRBV5-1	-	-	13	TRBJ1-3	TGCGCCAGCAGCTCCCTCTCTGGAAACACCATATATTTT	CASSSLSGNTIYF